This TCR beta chain was documented in a study of beta chain features in type 1 diabetes. The sequenced template was cDNA made from the entire isolated RNA. The table came from immunoSEQ multiplex PCR; TCRdb's copy has only in-frame clones and leaves some out. This sample carries some 150,000 clones, roughly 10% of them seen once, and the ten largest clones take around 0.65%. CDR3 length equals 16 residues. V lost 4 bases and J lost 0, with 13 bases in between. The V gene's germline CDR1 is MNHNY and CDR2 SVGAGI (reference sequence). The sequence was collected from a middle-aged woman in good health. Sequenced: central memory CD4+ T cells from blood. The chain recombines TRBV6-6 with TRBJ1-5, with a possible D match to TRBD1 (6 bases). Here the CDR3 DNA reads TGTGCCAGCAGTTCTGGACAGACAAATAGCAATCAGCCCCAGCATTTT. Its protein product is CASSSGQTNSNQPQHF.